The next 4 T cell receptor beta chains were all read from a single sample in a study of human T cells and chemical hapten exposure. TCRdb reprocessed the RACE reads via MiXCR and lists one record per CDR3 protein. The sample consists of 65,000 to 70,000 distinct CDR3 sequences, roughly 9.7% of them appearing once. Described time point: pre-sensitization, week 0. Treatment noted: therapeutic diphenylcyclopropenone sensitization with weekly scalp DPC. Sequences were derived from whole blood, sampled in connection with sensitization to the hapten diphenylcyclopropenone (DPC). These receptors were collected from a woman between 50 and 59 years old with alopecia areata. Some clones in this sample may be carry-over from other donors' samples.

This clonotype was detected a few times. For the CDR3, the DNA is TGCGCCAGCAGTGGGGCCTCGGGGGGGAGCTCCTACGAGCAGTACTTC. Translation: CASSGASGGSSYEQYF. The J gene is TRBJ2-7, the V gene TRBV10-2, with 8 bases fitting TRBD2. This CDR3 is built from 16 residues. V lost 4 bases to trimming and J lost 0 bases; unmatched junction nucleotides: 8. Per the germline V gene, CDR1 is WSHSY and CDR2 is SAAADI.

This clonotype was seen at least ten times. The gene calls are TRBV28 and TRBJ1-6; TRBD1 matches 7 bases. Unmatched junction bases numbered 11, after V lost 6 bases and J lost 0 bases. The CDR3 extends over 18 amino acids. The germline V gene has CDR1 MDHEN and CDR2 SYDVKM. CDR3 residues: CASSWPQGSSSYNSPLHF. CDR3 in DNA: TGTGCCAGCAGCTGGCCACAGGGGTCGAGCTCCTATAATTCACCCCTCCACTTT.

J is TRBJ1-1 and V is TRBV19, with D perhaps matching TRBD1 (5 bases). This CDR3 region has 12 residues. Germline V gene lookup returns CDR1 LNHDA and CDR2 SQIVND (reference sequence). Trimming removed 5 bases at V and 7 bases at J, with 11 bases between. CDR3 region: CASSGRVLEAFF. The CDR3 region has the DNA TGTGCCAGTAGTGGCAGGGTCCTTGAAGCTTTCTTT.

This clonotype was seen ten or more times. The rearrangement uses TRBV20-1 and TRBJ2-1; 11 bases align to TRBD2. This CDR3 has 16 amino acids. With V trimmed by 6 bases and J by 3 bases, 10 bases remained unmatched. Germline values: CDR1 DFQATT, CDR2 SNEGSKA (reference sequence). Here the CDR3 reads CSATLLAGGYYNEQFF. The CDR3 DNA sequence: TGCAGTGCAACCCTTCTAGCGGGAGGCTACTACAATGAGCAGTTCTTC.